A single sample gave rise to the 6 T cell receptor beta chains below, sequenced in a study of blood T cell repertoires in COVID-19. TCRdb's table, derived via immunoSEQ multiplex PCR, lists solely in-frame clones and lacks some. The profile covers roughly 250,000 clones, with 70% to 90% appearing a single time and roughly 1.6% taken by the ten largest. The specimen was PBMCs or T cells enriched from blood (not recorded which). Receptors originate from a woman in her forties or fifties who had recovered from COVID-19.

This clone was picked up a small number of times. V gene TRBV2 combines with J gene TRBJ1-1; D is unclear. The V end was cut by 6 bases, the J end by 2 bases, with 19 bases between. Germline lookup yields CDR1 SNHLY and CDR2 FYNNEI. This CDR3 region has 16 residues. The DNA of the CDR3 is TGTGCCAGCAGCAAAAAGAATCCGGAGTCCAACACTGAAGCTTTCTTT. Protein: CASSKKNPESNTEAFF.

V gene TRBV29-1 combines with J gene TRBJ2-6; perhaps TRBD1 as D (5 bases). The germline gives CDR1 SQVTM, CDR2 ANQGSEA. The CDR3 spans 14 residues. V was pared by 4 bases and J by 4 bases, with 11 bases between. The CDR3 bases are TGCAGCGTTGTAGGGGCGAACGGGGCCAACGTCCTGACTTTC. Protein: CSVVGANGANVLTF.

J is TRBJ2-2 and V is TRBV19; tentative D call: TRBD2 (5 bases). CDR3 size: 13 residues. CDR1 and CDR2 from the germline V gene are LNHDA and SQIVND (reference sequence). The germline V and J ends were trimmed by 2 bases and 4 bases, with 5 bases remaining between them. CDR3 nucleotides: TGTGCCAGTAGTATACTAGCCACCGGGGAGCTGTTTTTT. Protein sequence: CASSILATGELFF. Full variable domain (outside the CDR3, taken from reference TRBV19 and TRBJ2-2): DGGITQSPKYLFRKEGQNVTLSCEQNLNHDAMYWYRQDPGQGLRLIYYSQIVNDFQKGDIAEGYSVSREKKESFPLTVTSAQKNPTAFYLCASSILATGELFFGEGSRLTVL.

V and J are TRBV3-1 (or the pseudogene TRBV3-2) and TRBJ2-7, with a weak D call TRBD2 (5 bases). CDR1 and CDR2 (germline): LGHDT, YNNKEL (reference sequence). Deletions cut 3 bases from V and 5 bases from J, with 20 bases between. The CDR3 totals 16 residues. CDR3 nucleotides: TGTGCCAGCAGCCACGAATGGGGTGGTAGCGTTCACGAGCAGTACTTC. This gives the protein CASSHEWGGSVHEQYF.

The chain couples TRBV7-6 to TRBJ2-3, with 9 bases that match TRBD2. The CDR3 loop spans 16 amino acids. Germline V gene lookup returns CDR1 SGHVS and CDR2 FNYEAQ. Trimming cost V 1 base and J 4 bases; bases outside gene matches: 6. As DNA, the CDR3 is TGTGCCAGCAGCTTAGAGGGTAGCGGGAGTTCAGATACGCAGTATTTT. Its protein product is CASSLEGSGSSDTQYF.

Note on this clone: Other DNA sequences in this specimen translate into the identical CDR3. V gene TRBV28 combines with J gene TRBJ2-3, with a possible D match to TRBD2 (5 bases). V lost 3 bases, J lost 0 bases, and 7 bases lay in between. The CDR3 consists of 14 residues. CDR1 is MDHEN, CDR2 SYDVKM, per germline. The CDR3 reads CASSLGGSTDTQYF. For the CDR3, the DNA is TGTGCCAGCAGTTTGGGCGGGAGCACAGATACGCAGTATTTT.